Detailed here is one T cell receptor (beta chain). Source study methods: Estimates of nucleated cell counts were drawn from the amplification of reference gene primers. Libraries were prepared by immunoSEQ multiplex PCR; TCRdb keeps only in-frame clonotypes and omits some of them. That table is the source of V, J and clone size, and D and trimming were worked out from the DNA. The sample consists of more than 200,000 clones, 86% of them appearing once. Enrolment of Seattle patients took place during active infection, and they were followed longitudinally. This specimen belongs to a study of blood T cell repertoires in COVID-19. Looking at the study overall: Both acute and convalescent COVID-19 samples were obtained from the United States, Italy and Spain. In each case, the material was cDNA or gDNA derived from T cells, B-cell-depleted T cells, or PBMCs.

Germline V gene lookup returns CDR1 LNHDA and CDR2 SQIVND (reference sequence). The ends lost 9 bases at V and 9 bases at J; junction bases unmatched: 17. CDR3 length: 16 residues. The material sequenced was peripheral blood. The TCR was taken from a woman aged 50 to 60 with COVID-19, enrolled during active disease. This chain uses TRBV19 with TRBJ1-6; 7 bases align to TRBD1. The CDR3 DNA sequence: TGTGCCAGCTCCAGCTCGTGGGGACAGTCAAGTTCACCCCTCCACTTT. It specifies CASSSSWGQSSSPLHF.